Shown below are 31 T cell receptor beta chains from a single sample sequenced in a study of spatial heterogeneity in lung cancer. Findings of the study overall: Intratumoral expanded alpha and beta TCR counts were found to track tumor mutation counts.

TCRdb used MiXCR to reprocess the 5' RACE reads, holding one entry per CDR3 protein. This sample has 20,000 or so distinct CDR3 sequences, with more than 5.5% found just once. Their antigen targets remain unknown. The time point is: sample taken at primary tumor resection. Sample: lung tumor tissue, taken at surgery. Source of these receptors: a female donor with early-stage non-small cell lung cancer.

This clonotype has a count of ten or more. This chain joins TRBV11-2 and TRBJ2-1; 8 bases line up with TRBD1. The ends lost 1 base at V and 10 bases at J; junction bases unmatched: 9. Germline values: CDR1 SGHAT, CDR2 FQNNGV. The CDR3 loop spans 15 amino acids. This CDR3 is CASSLAFGQGYEQFF. Here the CDR3 DNA reads TGTGCCAGCAGCTTAGCCTTCGGACAGGGTTACGAGCAGTTCTTC.

This clonotype was seen at least ten times. The chain couples TRBV7-2 to TRBJ1-2; D gene uncertain. Trimming cost V 3 bases and J 8 bases, with 13 bases left between them. Germline V CDR1 and CDR2: SGHTA, FQGNSA. This CDR3 is 13 amino acids long. This CDR3 reads CASSFLPERGYTF. CDR3 DNA sequence: TGTGCCAGCAGCTTTTTACCCGAGCGGGGCTACACCTTC.

This chain uses TRBV20-1 with TRBJ2-7; the D is unclear. This CDR3 comprises 11 residues. The V end was cut by 2 bases, the J end by 3 bases, with 5 bases between. Germline V lookup: CDR1 DFQATT, CDR2 SNEGSKA (reference sequence). Written as DNA, the CDR3 is TGCAGTGCTAGAAAAGACTACGAGCAGTACTTC. Protein product: CSARKDYEQYF.

This clonotype qualifies as medium-sized (0.01 to 0.1%). The chain recombines TRBV5-4 with TRBJ1-4; 7 bases are a match to TRBD1. The CDR3 has 15 residues. V gave up 1 base and J gave up 8 bases; unmatched junction bases: 8. The germline CDR1 and CDR2 sequences are SGHNT and YYREEE (reference sequence). The CDR3 loop is CASSLRGQTREKLFF. CDR3 bases: TGTGCCAGCAGCTTGCGGGGACAGACTAGAGAAAAACTGTTTTTT.

This clonotype showed up many times. The chain couples TRBV28 to TRBJ2-1, with 8 positions matching TRBD2. After removal of 6 bases from V and 6 bases from J, the junction contained 7 bases not matched to a gene. Germline CDR1 reads MDHEN; CDR2 reads SYDVKM. The CDR3 loop spans 14 amino acids. CDR3 nucleotide sequence: TGTGCCAGCAGCCCTACCGGGAGGGGCAATGAGCAGTTCTTC. It encodes CASSPTGRGNEQFF.

This clonotype was detected many times. This chain joins TRBV12-3 or TRBV12-4 and TRBJ1-2; D uncertain. V gave up 6 bases and J gave up 3 bases, with 14 bases separating them. There are 14 residues in the CDR3. CDR3 sequence (DNA): TGTGCCAGCAGGAGCTCTTTTCGCGACTATGGCTACACCTTC. This encodes CASRSSFRDYGYTF.

This clonotype was observed at least ten times. CDR3 amino acids: CASKGTDDTQYF. In DNA, the CDR3 is TGTGCCAGCAAGGGGACAGATGATACGCAGTATTTT. V gene TRBV2 combines with J gene TRBJ2-3, with 7 bases aligning to TRBD1. The CDR3 runs to 12 residues. V shed 7 bases and J 6 bases; nucleotides not matched to a gene: 4. Looked up from germline, CDR1 is SNHLY and CDR2 is FYNNEI.

This clonotype has ten or more counts. This rearrangement joins TRBV5-6 to TRBJ1-5, with D unclear. V was clipped by 2 bases and J by 0 bases, with 12 bases between them. The CDR3 loop spans 16 amino acids. The germline V gene has CDR1 SGHDT and CDR2 YYEEEE. The CDR3 sequence is CASSLYSLYSNQPQHF. The CDR3 DNA follows: TGTGCCAGCAGCTTATACAGCCTTTATAGCAATCAGCCCCAGCATTTT.

This clonotype came up many times. The rearrangement joins TRBV7-2 to TRBJ2-6; 9 nucleotides line up with TRBD1. Germline CDR1 SGHTA, CDR2 FQGNSA. V lost 5 bases and J lost 4; bases outside the gene matches: 6. The CDR3 runs 16 residues. In nucleotides, the CDR3 is TGTGCCAGCAGCCCAGGGACAGGGTCAGGGGCCAACGTCCTGACTTTC. Translated: CASSPGTGSGANVLTF. Based on the CDR3 plus reference TRBV7-2 and TRBJ2-6, the full variable domain is GAGVSQSPSNKVTEKGKDVELRCDPISGHTALYWYRQSLGQGLEFLIYFQGNSAPDKSGLPSDRFSAERTGGSVSTLTIQRTQQEDSAVYLCASSPGTGSGANVLTFGAGSRLTVL.

CDR3 sequence: CASSPYTQLRTDTQYF. CDR3 sequence (DNA): TGTGCCAGCAGTCCCTACACCCAACTTCGCACAGATACGCAGTATTTT. The chain carries TRBV27 and TRBJ2-3; unclear D gene. V was shortened by 5 bases and J by 1 base, with 16 bases between the two germline ends. Germline-derived CDR1 and CDR2 are MNHEY and SMNVEV (reference sequence). The CDR3 length is 16 residues.

In this sample, this clonotype is medium-sized (0.01 to 0.1%). The V gene is TRBV6-6, the J gene TRBJ2-4; TRBD1 matches at 7 bases. Germline-derived CDR1 and CDR2 are MNHNY and SVGAGI (reference sequence). This CDR3 has 20 amino acids. Losses at the gene ends were 2 bases for V and 0 bases for J; bases not matched to a gene: 16. CDR3 loop: CASSYLIGQAATLAKNIQYF. The CDR3 DNA reads TGTGCCAGCAGTTACCTCATCGGACAGGCCGCGACTCTAGCCAAAAACATTCAGTACTTC.

In its sample, this clonotype was seen many times. The gene calls are TRBV12-3 or TRBV12-4 and TRBJ2-1; 10 positions match TRBD2. V was clipped by 5 bases and J by 7 bases; unmatched bases: 8. The CDR3 loop spans 15 amino acids. CDR3 DNA: TGTGCCAGCAGTACGGGACTAGCGAGTAGGAATGAGCAGTTCTTC. It specifies CASSTGLASRNEQFF.

This clonotype is termed medium-sized. The chain uses TRBV2 and TRBJ1-4; D call uncertain. Germline loops: CDR1 SNHLY, CDR2 FYNNEI. The V and J ends lost 6 bases and 2 bases respectively, with 10 bases between them. The CDR3 is 14 residues long. In DNA, the CDR3 is TGTGCCAGCAGGAGCAAATCGACTAATGAAAAACTGTTTTTT. Residues: CASRSKSTNEKLFF.

This clonotype was counted ten times or more. CDR3 amino acids: CSVWTSGRGKYF. The CDR3 nucleotides are TGCAGCGTCTGGACTAGCGGGAGGGGGAAGTACTTC. The gene calls are TRBV29-1 and TRBJ2-5; 15 positions match TRBD2. V was clipped by 6 bases and J by 12 bases; unmatched bases: 5. CDR1 is SQVTM, CDR2 ANQGSEA, per germline. The CDR3 sequence is 12 residues long.

This clonotype was detected ten times or more. The V gene is TRBV6-2 or TRBV6-3, the J gene TRBJ1-5; D is undetermined. Germline V gene lookup returns CDR1 MNHEY and CDR2 SVGEGT. CDR3 length: 12 residues. Between the trimmed V and J ends, which lost 7 bases and 4 bases, there was a span of 8 bases. The CDR3: CASTGRNQPQHF. The CDR3 region has the DNA TGTGCCAGCACAGGACGGAATCAGCCCCAGCATTTT.

This clonotype has a count of ten or more. The chain carries TRBV7-2 and TRBJ2-2, with D unresolved. Germline loops: CDR1 SGHTA, CDR2 FQGNSA. The CDR3 is 13 amino acids. V was pared by 0 bases and J by 5 bases, with 4 bases between. The CDR3 bases are TGTGCCAGCAGCTTAGCAGGGACCGGGGAGCTGTTTTTT. Protein product: CASSLAGTGELFF.

CDR3 sequence: CASSLQNTEAFF. In nucleotides, the CDR3 is TGTGCCAGCAGTTTACAGAACACTGAAGCTTTCTTT. This chain links TRBV28 with TRBJ1-1; D is unclear. CDR1 and CDR2 from the germline V gene are MDHEN and SYDVKM. The CDR3 is made up of 12 amino acids. V was clipped by 2 bases and J by 1 base, with 2 bases between them. Full variable domain (rest looked up from reference TRBV28 and TRBJ1-1): DVKVTQSSRYLVKRTGEKVFLECVQDMDHENMFWYRQDPGLGLRLIYFSYDVKMKEKGDIPEGYSVSREKKERFSLILESASTNQTSMYLCASSLQNTEAFFGQGTRLTVV.

This clonotype is labeled medium-sized. The chain links TRBV29-1 to TRBJ2-5; 7 nucleotides line up with TRBD1. The germline V gene encodes CDR1 SQVTM and CDR2 ANQGSEA. The CDR3 loop spans 13 amino acids. The J segment lost 5 bases and the V segment lost 3 bases, leaving 6 bases of the junction unmatched. This CDR3 is CSVEIQGRETQYF. Written as DNA, the CDR3 is TGCAGCGTTGAGATACAGGGGCGGGAGACCCAGTACTTC.

This clonotype was observed at least ten times. The rearrangement joins TRBV7-6 to TRBJ1-3; TRBD1 aligns across 8 bases. Germline assignment: CDR1 SGHVS and CDR2 FNYEAQ. V shed 0 bases, J shed 2 bases, and the junction held 3 bases outside the gene matches. The CDR3 runs to 16 residues. CDR3: CASSLARQGTGNTIYF. DNA of the CDR3: TGTGCCAGCAGCTTAGCCCGACAGGGGACTGGAAACACCATATATTTT.

This clonotype was observed a few times. The V and J genes are TRBV27 and TRBJ2-3, with D maybe TRBD2 (5 bases). Germline V gives CDR1 MNHEY, CDR2 SMNVEV (reference sequence). Trimming pared 3 bases from V and 0 bases from J, leaving 13 bases between. There are 16 residues in the CDR3. CDR3 region: CASSFYVGVSTDTQYF. In DNA form, the CDR3 reads TGTGCCAGCAGTTTCTACGTGGGAGTAAGCACAGATACGCAGTATTTT.

The chain joins TRBV11-2 to TRBJ2-1; 7 bases are shared with TRBD2. The CDR3 covers 17 residues. Trimming at V came to 3 bases and at J to 0 bases, leaving 8 bases not matched to a gene. CDR1 and CDR2 (germline): SGHAT, FQNNGV. CDR3 loop: CASSFGRLASSYNEQFF. The CDR3 DNA sequence: TGTGCCAGCAGCTTCGGGAGACTAGCCTCCTCCTACAATGAGCAGTTCTTC.

This clonotype was counted at least ten times. V usage is TRBV7-2 and J usage is TRBJ1-5, with D maybe TRBD1 (5 bases). The V end lost 6 bases, the J end lost 7 bases, and 13 bases lay between the germline ends. CDR1 and CDR2 from the germline V gene are SGHTA and FQGNSA. This CDR3 has 13 amino acids. CDR3 in DNA: TGTGCCAGCAGTAATTCCCAGGGACAGCCCCAGCATTTT. Translation: CASSNSQGQPQHF.

This clonotype was seen more than once but under ten times. This chain connects TRBV6-5 to TRBJ1-5; a possible D gene is TRBD1 (6 bases). The CDR3 is 15 residues long. CDR1 and CDR2 from the germline V gene are MNHEY and SVGAGI. V was clipped by 6 bases and J by 0 bases, with 12 bases between them. The CDR3 bases are TGTGCCAGCAGCCCTACAGGGAATAGCAATCAGCCCCAGCATTTT. It encodes CASSPTGNSNQPQHF.

This clonotype was seen many times. The V gene is TRBV5-1, the J gene TRBJ1-2; D ambiguous. Germline assignment: CDR1 SGHRS and CDR2 YFSETQ. The CDR3 covers 12 residues. Trimming stripped 0 bases from V and 3 bases from J, with 3 bases between. The CDR3 protein is CASSLEDYGYTF. CDR3 in DNA: TGCGCCAGCAGCTTGGAAGACTATGGCTACACCTTC.

This clonotype has a count of ten or more. The rearrangement uses TRBV6-5 and TRBJ2-1; 9 nucleotides line up with TRBD1. The CDR3 runs 14 residues. Unmatched junction bases numbered 4, after V lost 6 bases and J lost 4 bases. Germline CDR1 and CDR2: MNHEY and SVGAGI. CDR3 nucleotide sequence: TGTGCCAGCAGGGGACAGGGTAAATACAATGAGCAGTTCTTC. Its translation: CASRGQGKYNEQFF.

In this sample, this clonotype turned up many times. This chain connects TRBV28 to TRBJ2-7, with D perhaps TRBD1 or TRBD2 (6 bases each). Germline V CDR1 and CDR2: MDHEN, SYDVKM. This CDR3 has 13 residues. V was trimmed by 10 bases and J by 3 bases, leaving 16 bases between them. The DNA for the CDR3 is TGTGCCATCCGCAAGGGGGGTATCTACGAGCAGTACTTC. The encoded protein is CAIRKGGIYEQYF.

This clonotype was counted many times. The rearrangement uses TRBV4-3 and TRBJ2-1; 12 bases map to TRBD2. The germline V gene has CDR1 LGHNA and CDR2 YSLEER. The CDR3 is made up of 18 amino acids. With 5 bases clipped from V and 1 base from J, the junction kept 9 bases outside the gene matches. Written as DNA, the CDR3 is TGCGCCAGCAGCTACGGACTAGCGGGATCGGGGTCCTACAATGAGCAGTTCTTC. Translation: CASSYGLAGSGSYNEQFF.

This clonotype was recorded many times. The chain joins TRBV10-3 to TRBJ1-1, with D possibly being TRBD1 (5 bases). Trimming stripped 5 bases from V and 5 bases from J, with 15 bases between. Germline CDR1 reads ENHRY; CDR2 reads SYGVKD. CDR3 length: 14 residues. The CDR3 nucleotides are TGTGCCATCAGTCCTTTTGGTGGGGGGACTGAAGCTTTCTTT. This codes for CAISPFGGGTEAFF.

This clonotype was counted many times. The chain joins TRBV29-1 to TRBJ2-3, with 8 bases identical to TRBD2. This CDR3 contains 16 residues. In germline, CDR1 is SQVTM, CDR2 ANQGSEA. The V gene end was trimmed by 2 bases and the J gene end by 4 bases; junction bases not matched to a gene: 11. The CDR3 region has the DNA TGCAGCGTTGAACCCCGGAGGCGGGAGGCGGCAGATACGCAGTATTTT. Translating gives CSVEPRRREAADTQYF.

This clonotype was seen repeatedly, ten times or more. This sequence joins TRBV20-1 and TRBJ1-1; 7 bases match TRBD1. The CDR3 is 13 residues long. Trimming took 6 bases from V and 0 from J; bases not matched to a gene: 4. Germline V lookup: CDR1 DFQATT, CDR2 SNEGSKA (reference sequence). The CDR3 is CSADRSMNTEAFF. In DNA, the CDR3 is TGCAGTGCGGACAGGAGCATGAACACTGAAGCTTTCTTT.

In this sample, this clonotype turned up many times. The chain uses TRBV30 and TRBJ1-1; D is unresolved. Germline CDR1 and CDR2: GTSNPN and SVGIG (reference sequence). V gave up 0 bases and J gave up 3 bases, with 11 bases separating them. The CDR3 extends over 14 amino acids. For the CDR3, the DNA is TGTGCCTGGAGTGTAAGTGGCGGGGACACTGAAGCTTTCTTT. Translating it yields CAWSVSGGDTEAFF.